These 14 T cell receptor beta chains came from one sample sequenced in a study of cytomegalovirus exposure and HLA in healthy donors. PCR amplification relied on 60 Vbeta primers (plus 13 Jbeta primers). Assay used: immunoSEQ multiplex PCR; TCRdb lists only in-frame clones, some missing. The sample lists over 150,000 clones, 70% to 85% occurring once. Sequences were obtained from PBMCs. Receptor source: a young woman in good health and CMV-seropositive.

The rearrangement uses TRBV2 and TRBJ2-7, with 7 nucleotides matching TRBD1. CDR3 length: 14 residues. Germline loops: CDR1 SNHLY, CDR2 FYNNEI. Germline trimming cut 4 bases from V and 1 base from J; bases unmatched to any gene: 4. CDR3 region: CASSVEDRSYEQYF. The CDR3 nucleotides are TGTGCCAGCAGTGTCGAGGACAGGTCCTACGAGCAGTACTTC.

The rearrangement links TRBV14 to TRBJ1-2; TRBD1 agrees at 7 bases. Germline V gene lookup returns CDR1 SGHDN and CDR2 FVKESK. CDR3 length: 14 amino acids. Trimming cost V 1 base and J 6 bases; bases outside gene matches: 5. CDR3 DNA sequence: TGTGCCAGCAGCCAAGTTGGAGGGGGCGATGGCTACACCTTC. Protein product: CASSQVGGGDGYTF.

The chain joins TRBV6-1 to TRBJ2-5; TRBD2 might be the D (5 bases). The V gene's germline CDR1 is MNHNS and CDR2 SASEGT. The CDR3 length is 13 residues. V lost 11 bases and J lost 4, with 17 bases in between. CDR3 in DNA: TGTGCCGGAGAGGGCTTCACCTCAGAGACCCAGTACTTC. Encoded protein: CAGEGFTSETQYF.

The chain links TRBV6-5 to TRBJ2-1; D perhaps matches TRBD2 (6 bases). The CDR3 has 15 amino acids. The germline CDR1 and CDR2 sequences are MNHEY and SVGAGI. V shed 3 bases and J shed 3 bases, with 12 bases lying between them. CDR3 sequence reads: CASSYLRERYNEQFF. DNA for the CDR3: TGTGCCAGCAGTTATCTCCGGGAGCGCTACAATGAGCAGTTCTTC.

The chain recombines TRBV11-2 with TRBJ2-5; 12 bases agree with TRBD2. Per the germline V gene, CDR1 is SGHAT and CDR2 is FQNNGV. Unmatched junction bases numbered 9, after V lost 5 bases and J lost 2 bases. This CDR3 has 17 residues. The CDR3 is CASSLGTGTSGQETQYF. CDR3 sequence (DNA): TGTGCCAGCAGCCTAGGGACTGGGACTAGCGGGCAAGAGACCCAGTACTTC.

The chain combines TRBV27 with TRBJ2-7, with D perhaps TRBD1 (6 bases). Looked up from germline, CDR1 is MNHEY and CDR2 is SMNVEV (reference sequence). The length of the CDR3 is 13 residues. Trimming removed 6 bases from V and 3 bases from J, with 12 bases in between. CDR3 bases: TGTGCCAGCAGCCCCGGACAGAACTACGAGCAGTACTTC. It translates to CASSPGQNYEQYF.

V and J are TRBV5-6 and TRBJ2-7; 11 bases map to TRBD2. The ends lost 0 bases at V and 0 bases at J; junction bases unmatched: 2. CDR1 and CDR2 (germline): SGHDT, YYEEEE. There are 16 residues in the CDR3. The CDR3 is CASSLGTSGPSYEQYF. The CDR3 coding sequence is TGTGCCAGCAGCTTGGGGACTAGCGGGCCCTCCTACGAGCAGTACTTC.

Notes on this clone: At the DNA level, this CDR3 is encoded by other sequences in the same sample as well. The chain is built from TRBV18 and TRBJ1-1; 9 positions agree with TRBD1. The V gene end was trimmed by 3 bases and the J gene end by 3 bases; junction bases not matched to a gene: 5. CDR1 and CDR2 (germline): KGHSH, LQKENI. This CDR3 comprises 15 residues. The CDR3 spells CASSPRTGVDTEAFF. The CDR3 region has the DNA TGTGCCAGCTCACCCCGGACAGGGGTGGACACTGAAGCTTTCTTT.

The chain's CDR3 is CASSDPGQLDGYTF. The CDR3 coding sequence is TGTGCCAGCAGTGACCCGGGACAGTTGGATGGCTACACCTTC. The genes are TRBV6-1 and TRBJ1-2; 7 nucleotides agree with TRBD1. The CDR3 covers 14 residues. Per germline, CDR1 MNHNS and CDR2 SASEGT. V was clipped by 3 bases and J by 6 bases; unmatched bases: 7.

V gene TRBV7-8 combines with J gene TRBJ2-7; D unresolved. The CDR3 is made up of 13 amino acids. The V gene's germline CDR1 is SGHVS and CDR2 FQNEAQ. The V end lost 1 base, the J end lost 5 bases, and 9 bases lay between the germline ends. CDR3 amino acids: CASSLELIHEQYF. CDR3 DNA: TGTGCCAGCAGCTTAGAGCTAATTCACGAGCAGTACTTC.

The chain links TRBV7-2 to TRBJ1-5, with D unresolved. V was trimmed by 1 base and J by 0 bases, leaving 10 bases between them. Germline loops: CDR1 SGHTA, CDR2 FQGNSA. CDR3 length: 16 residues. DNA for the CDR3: TGTGCCAGCAGCTTAGGGACTCTTATTAGCAATCAGCCCCAGCATTTT. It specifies CASSLGTLISNQPQHF.

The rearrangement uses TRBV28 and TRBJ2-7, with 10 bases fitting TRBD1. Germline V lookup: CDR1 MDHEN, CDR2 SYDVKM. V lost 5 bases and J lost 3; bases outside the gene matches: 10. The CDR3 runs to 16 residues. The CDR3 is CASSPTGTGVSYEQYF. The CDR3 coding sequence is TGTGCCAGCAGTCCCACCGGGACAGGGGTTAGCTACGAGCAGTACTTC.

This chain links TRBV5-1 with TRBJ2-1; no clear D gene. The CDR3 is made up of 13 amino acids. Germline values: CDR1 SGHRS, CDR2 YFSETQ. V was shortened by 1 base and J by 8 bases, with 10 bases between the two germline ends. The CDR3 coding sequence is TGCGCCAGCAGCTTGACTTATTACGATGAGCAGTTCTTC. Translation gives CASSLTYYDEQFF.

The CDR3: CASSPPESSRGEAFF. CDR3 DNA: TGTGCCAGCAGCCCCCCGGAGTCCTCCAGGGGTGAAGCTTTCTTT. The chain uses TRBV11-2 and TRBJ1-1, with D perhaps matching TRBD1 (6 bases). Germline CDR1 SGHAT, CDR2 FQNNGV. Trimming left V 5 bases short and J 7 bases short, with 20 bases between. CDR3 length equals 15 residues.